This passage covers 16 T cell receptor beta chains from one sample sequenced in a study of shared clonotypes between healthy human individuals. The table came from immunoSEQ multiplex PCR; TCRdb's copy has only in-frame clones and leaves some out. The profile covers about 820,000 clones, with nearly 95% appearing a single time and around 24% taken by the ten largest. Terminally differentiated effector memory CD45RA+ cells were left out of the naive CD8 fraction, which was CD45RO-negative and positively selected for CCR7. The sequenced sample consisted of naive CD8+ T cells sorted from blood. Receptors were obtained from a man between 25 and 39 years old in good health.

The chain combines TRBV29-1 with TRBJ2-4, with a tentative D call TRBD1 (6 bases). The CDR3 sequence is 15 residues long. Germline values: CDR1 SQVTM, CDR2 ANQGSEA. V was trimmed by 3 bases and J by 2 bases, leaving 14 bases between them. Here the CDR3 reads CSVDAPRGPKNIQYF. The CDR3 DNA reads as TGCAGCGTTGACGCCCCCAGGGGACCCAAAAACATTCAGTACTTC.

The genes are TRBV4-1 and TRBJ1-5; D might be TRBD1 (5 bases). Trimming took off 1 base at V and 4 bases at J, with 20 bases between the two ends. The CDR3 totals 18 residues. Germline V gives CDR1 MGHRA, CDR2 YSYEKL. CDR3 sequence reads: CASSQGIGEGSGNQPQHF. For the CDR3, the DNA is TGCGCCAGCAGCCAAGGTATAGGGGAGGGAAGTGGAAATCAGCCCCAGCATTTT.

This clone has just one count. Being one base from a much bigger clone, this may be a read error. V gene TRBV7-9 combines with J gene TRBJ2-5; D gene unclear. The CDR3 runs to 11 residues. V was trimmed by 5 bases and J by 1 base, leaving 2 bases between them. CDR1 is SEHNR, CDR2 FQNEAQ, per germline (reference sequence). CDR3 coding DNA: TGTGCCAGCAGCCCCCAAGAGACCCAGTACTTC. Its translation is CASSPQETQYF.

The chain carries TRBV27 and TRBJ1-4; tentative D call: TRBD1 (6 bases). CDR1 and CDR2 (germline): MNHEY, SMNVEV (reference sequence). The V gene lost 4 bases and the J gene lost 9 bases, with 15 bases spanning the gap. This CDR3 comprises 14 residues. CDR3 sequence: CASSSSGAMKKLFF. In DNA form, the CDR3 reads TGTGCCAGCAGTTCGTCAGGGGCGATGAAAAAACTGTTTTTT.

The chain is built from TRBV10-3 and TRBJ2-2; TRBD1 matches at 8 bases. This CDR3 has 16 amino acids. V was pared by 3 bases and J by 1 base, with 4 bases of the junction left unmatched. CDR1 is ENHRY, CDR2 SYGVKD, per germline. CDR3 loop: CAISDPGQGNTGELFF. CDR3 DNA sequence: TGTGCCATCAGTGATCCTGGACAGGGGAACACCGGGGAGCTGTTTTTT.

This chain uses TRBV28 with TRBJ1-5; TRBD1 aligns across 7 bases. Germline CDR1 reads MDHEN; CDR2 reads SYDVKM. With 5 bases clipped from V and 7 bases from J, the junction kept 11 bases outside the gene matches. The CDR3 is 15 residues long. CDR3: CASSPSPRGYQPQHF. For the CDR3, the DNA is TGTGCCAGCAGTCCAAGTCCCAGGGGGTACCAGCCCCAGCATTTT.

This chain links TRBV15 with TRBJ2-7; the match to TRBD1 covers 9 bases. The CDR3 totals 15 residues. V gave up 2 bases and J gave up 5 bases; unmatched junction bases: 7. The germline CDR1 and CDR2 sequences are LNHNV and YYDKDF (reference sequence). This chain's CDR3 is CATSRLDRGEDEQYF. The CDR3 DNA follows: TGTGCCACCAGCAGACTAGACAGGGGGGAAGACGAGCAGTACTTC.

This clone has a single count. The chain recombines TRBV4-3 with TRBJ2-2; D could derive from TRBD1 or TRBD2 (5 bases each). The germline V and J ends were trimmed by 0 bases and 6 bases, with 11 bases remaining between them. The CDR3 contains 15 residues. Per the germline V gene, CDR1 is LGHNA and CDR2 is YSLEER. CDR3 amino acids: CASSQEYGTAGELFF. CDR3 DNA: TGCGCCAGCAGCCAAGAATACGGGACGGCCGGGGAGCTGTTTTTT.

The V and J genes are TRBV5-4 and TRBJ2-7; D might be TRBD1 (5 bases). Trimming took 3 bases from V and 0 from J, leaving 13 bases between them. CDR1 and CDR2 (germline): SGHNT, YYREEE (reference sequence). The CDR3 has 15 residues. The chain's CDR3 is CASSWGRGDSYEQYF. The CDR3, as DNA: TGTGCCAGCAGCTGGGGAAGGGGTGACTCCTACGAGCAGTACTTC.

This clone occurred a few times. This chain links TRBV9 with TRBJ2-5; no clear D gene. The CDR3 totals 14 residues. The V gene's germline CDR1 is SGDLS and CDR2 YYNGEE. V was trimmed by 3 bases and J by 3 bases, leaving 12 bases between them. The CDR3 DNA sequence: TGTGCCAGCAGCGAAGGGCATAGGGAAGAGACCCAGTACTTC. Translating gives CASSEGHREETQYF.

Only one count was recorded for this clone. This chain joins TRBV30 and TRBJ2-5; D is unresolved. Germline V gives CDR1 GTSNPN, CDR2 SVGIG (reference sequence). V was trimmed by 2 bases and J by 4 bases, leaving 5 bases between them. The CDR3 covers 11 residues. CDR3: CAWSPGETQYF. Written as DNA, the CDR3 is TGTGCCTGGAGTCCCGGAGAGACCCAGTACTTC.

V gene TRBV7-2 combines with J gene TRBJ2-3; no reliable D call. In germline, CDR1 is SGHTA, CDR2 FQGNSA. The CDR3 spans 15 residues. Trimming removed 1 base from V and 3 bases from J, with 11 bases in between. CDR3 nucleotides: TGTGCCAGCAGCTTAGAATCTGCGGCTACAGATACGCAGTATTTT. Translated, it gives CASSLESAATDTQYF.

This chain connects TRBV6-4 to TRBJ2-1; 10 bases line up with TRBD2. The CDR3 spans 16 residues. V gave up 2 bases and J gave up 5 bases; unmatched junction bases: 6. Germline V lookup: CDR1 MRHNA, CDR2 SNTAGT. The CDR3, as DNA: TGTGCCAGCAGTGACGAAGCGGGAGGGCCAAACAATGAGCAGTTCTTC. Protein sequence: CASSDEAGGPNNEQFF.

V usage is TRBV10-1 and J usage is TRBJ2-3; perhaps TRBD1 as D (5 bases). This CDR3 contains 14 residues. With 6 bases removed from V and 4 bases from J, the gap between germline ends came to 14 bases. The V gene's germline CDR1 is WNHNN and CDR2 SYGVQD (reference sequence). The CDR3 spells CASSAGFEADTQYF. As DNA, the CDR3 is TGCGCCAGCAGCGCAGGGTTTGAAGCAGATACGCAGTATTTT.

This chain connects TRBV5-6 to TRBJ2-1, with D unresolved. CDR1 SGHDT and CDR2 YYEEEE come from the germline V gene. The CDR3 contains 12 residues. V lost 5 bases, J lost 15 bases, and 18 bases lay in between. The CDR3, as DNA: TGTGCCAGCAGAAAGGTTGGGGTACGTCCGTTCTTC. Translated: CASRKVGVRPFF.

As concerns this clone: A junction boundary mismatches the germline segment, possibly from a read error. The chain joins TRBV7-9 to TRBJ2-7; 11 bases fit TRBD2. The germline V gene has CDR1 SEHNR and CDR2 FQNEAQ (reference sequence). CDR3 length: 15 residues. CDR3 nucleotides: TGTGCCAGCATCCAGGGGTTACCGGGACTAGCGGAGCAGGCCTTC. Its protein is CASIQGLPGLAEQAF.